A selection of T cell receptor beta chains follows, all from one sample in a study of T-cell memory formation after mild COVID-19. MiXCR was run by TCRdb on the 5' RACE reads, yielding one entry per CDR3 protein. The sample shows under 110,000 distinct CDR3 sequences, about 17% of them seen only once. Sequences were obtained from PBMCs or a T cell subset sorted from them (not recorded which). These receptors all come from an adult woman who had mild COVID-19 (a few samples of this study predate the infection). Cell type and time point are not known. Both conserved end residues are part of each CDR3. A row's size may be missing; if present it is once, few, many or a size class.

clone_size j_call cdr3_length v_call cdr3_aa
many TRBJ1-1 14 TRBV12-3/TRBV12-4 CASSPDAVNTEAFF
few TRBJ1-1 14 TRBV12-3/TRBV12-4 CASRGGRRITEAFF
few TRBJ1-1 11 TRBV12-3/TRBV12-4 CASDRRTEAFF
NA TRBJ1-1 14 TRBV11-3 CASTGGHMNTEAFF
NA TRBJ2-5 13 TRBV6-5 CASSWSAKETQYF
NA TRBJ2-3 16 TRBV19 CASTHQGGVLADTQYF
few TRBJ1-5 17 TRBV7-8 CASSLAKLGQGNQPQHF
NA TRBJ2-1 14 TRBV7-8 CASSPGAIYNEQFF
few TRBJ2-7 15 TRBV6-2/TRBV6-3 CASKPGTGYAYEQYF
few TRBJ2-1 11 TRBV11-3 CASSTDREQFF
NA TRBJ2-3 18 TRBV15 CATSREITLAISTDTQYF
few TRBJ2-3 15 TRBV4-1 CASSQGVGVTDTQYF
NA TRBJ2-7 15 TRBV4-1 CASSQDPGLPYEQYF
few TRBJ2-6 16 TRBV10-3 CAIRLREEAGANVLTF
many TRBJ2-3 13 TRBV29-1 CSVDGRGTDTQYF
NA TRBJ2-5 13 TRBV6-5 CASTLGTAGTQYF
few TRBJ1-5 14 TRBV19 CASSIGQFNQPQHF
few TRBJ2-7 13 TRBV29-1 CSVVRGADYEQYF
NA TRBJ1-5 15 TRBV7-6 CASSLGDRVDQPQHF
few TRBJ1-2 14 TRBV7-9 CASSSTGRRDGYTF
NA TRBJ1-1 14 TRBV15 CATSRERGGTEAFF
NA TRBJ2-1 15 TRBV24-1 CATSDLDGTYNEQFF
few TRBJ2-7 12 TRBV11-2 CASSLGSDEQYF
few TRBJ2-5 13 TRBV27 CASSLSYGETQYF
NA TRBJ1-2 14 TRBV20-1 CSARDRRGTDGYTF
NA TRBJ2-7 15 TRBV4-2 CASSQEGQSSYEQYF